What follows are 5 T cell receptor beta chains derived from one specimen sequenced in a study of blood T cell repertoires in COVID-19. Produced via immunoSEQ multiplex PCR; TCRdb's table is partial and in-frame only. Counted here are fewer than 65,000 clones, roughly 83% occurring once; the ten biggest clones make up around 5.2%. Sequencing input: peripheral blood. All receptors come from a human donor in a cohort sampled during active COVID-19.

The chain joins TRBV19 to TRBJ2-1; TRBD2 matches at 12 bases. The CDR3 extends over 15 amino acids. CDR1 is LNHDA and CDR2 is SQIVND in the germline V gene (reference sequence). The V segment lost 7 bases and the J segment 6 bases; nucleotides outside the gene matches: 7. The CDR3 here is CASTSGGAGSNEQFF. For the CDR3, the DNA is TGTGCCAGTACTAGCGGGGGGGCCGGTAGCAATGAGCAGTTCTTC.

The rearrangement joins TRBV15 to TRBJ1-2; D gene unclear. The germline CDR1 and CDR2 sequences are LNHNV and YYDKDF (reference sequence). The CDR3 has 14 residues. Trimming stripped 0 bases from V and 6 bases from J, with 11 bases between. The CDR3: CATSRDRGADGYTF. DNA of the CDR3: TGTGCCACCAGCAGAGACCGCGGTGCAGATGGCTACACCTTC.

The CDR3 DNA reads TGTGCCAGCAGCCCCATCCCCGCGTTAAGCTCCTACGAGCAGTACTTC. Translation gives CASSPIPALSSYEQYF. The rearrangement links TRBV9 to TRBJ2-7; D gene unclear. The germline CDR1 and CDR2 sequences are SGDLS and YYNGEE. The germline V and J ends were trimmed by 4 bases and 0 bases, with 17 bases remaining between them. The length of the CDR3 is 16 residues.

This chain uses TRBV5-6 with TRBJ1-2; D is ambiguous. This CDR3 region has 13 residues. CDR1 is SGHDT and CDR2 is YYEEEE in the germline V gene. V was clipped by 1 base and J by 5 bases, with 9 bases between them. For the CDR3, the DNA is TGTGCCAGCAGCTTGAAAGTTGCGTATGGCTACACCTTC. This encodes CASSLKVAYGYTF.

V and J are TRBV4-1 and TRBJ2-5, with 11 positions matching TRBD1. Germline lookup yields CDR1 MGHRA and CDR2 YSYEKL. The CDR3 runs 21 residues. Germline trimming cut 4 bases from V and 2 bases from J; bases unmatched to any gene: 21. CDR3 region: CASSPEGYVGPGQGDQETQYF. The CDR3 DNA reads TGCGCCAGCAGCCCAGAGGGATACGTCGGACCGGGACAGGGGGATCAAGAGACCCAGTACTTC.